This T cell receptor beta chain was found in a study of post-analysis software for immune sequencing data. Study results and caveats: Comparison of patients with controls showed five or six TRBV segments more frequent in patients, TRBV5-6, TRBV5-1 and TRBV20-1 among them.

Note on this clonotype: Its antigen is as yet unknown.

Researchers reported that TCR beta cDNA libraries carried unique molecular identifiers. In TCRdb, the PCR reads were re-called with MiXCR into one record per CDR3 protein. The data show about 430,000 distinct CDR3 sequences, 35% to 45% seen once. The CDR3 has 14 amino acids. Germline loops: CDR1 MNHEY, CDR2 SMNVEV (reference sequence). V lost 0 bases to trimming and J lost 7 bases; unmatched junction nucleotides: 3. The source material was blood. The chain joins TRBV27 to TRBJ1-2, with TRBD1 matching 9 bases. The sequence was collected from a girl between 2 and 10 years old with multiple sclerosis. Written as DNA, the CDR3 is TGTGCCAGCAGTTTATCCGGGACAGGGTTTGGCTACACCTTC. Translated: CASSLSGTGFGYTF.